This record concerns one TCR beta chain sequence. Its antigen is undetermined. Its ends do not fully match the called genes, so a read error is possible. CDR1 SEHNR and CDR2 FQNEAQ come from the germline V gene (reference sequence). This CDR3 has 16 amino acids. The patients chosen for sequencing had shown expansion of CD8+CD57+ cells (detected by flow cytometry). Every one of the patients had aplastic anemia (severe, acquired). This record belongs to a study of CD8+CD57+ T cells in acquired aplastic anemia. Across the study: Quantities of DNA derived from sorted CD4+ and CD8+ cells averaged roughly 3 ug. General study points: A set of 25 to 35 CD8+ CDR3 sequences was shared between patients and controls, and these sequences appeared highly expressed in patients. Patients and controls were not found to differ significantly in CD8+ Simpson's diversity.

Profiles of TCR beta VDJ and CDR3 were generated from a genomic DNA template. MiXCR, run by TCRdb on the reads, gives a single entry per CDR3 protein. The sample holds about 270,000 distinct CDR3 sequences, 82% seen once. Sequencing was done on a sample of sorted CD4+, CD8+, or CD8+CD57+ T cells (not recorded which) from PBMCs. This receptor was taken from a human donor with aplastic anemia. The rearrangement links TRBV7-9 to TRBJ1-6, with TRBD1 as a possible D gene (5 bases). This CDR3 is CASSLGRSSYNSPLHF. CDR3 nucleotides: TGTGCCAGCAGCTTGGGGCGGAGTTCCTACAATTCACCCCTCCACTTT.